This entry is about one T cell receptor beta chain. Its antigen is unidentified. The sample originates from a study of stem cell transplantation in POMP-related autoinflammatory disease. Turning to the study itself: Hypothesis: faulty thymoproteasomes impair CD8+ T-cell selection, skewing TRB repertoires. Before transplant: CD4+ naive skewing, low CD8+ proportions, reduced cytokine secretion.

Prominent immunodeficiency with autoinflammation defined PRAID. The study's findings and limits: PRAID patients trended toward lower TRB diversity and higher clonality in all analyzed T-cell subsets. Unique TRB V-J gene pairings were limited in number in patients with PRAID.

Per the germline V gene, CDR1 is GTSNPN and CDR2 is SVGIG (reference sequence). Trimming removed 5 bases from V and 8 bases from J; junction bases left unmatched: 12. This CDR3 is 14 amino acids long. Profiling relied on immunoSEQ multiplex PCR, and the TCRdb table lists in-frame clones only, not all of them. The sample consists of about 10,000 clones, around nine tenths of them appearing once. This receptor was identified in a human donor with POMP-related autoinflammation and immune dysregulation (PRAID). Specimen: CD8+ T cells from PBMCs, collected before stem cell transplantation. The chain joins TRBV30 to TRBJ1-2, with TRBD1 matching over 9 bases. This CDR3 reads CAWGPGQGSRGYTF. CDR3 DNA: TGTGCCTGGGGACCGGGACAGGGCTCCCGCGGCTACACCTTC. Looking up the rest from reference TRBV30 and TRBJ1-2 gives the full variable domain: SQTIHQWPATLVQPVGSPLSLECTVEGTSNPNLYWYRQAAGRGLQLLFYSVGIGQISSEVPQNLSASRPQDRQFILSSKKLLLSDSGFYLCAWGPGQGSRGYTFGSGTRLTVV.